Shown below are 3 T cell receptor beta chains from a single sample sequenced in a study of human T cells and chemical hapten exposure. Time point meaning: patch test 2, 6 weeks after DPC sensitization. As for treatment: therapeutic diphenylcyclopropenone sensitization with weekly scalp DPC. TCRdb fed the RACE reads into MiXCR, producing one record per CDR3 protein. The table shows approximately 350,000 distinct CDR3 sequences, with just under 6.5% occurring only once. The input for sequencing was whole blood, taken in connection with sensitization to the hapten diphenylcyclopropenone (DPC). All receptors derive from a woman aged 18-29 years with alopecia areata. Some clones in this sample may be carry-over from other donors' samples.

V gene TRBV6-6 combines with J gene TRBJ2-7, with D tentatively TRBD2 (5 bases). CDR1 MNHNY and CDR2 SVGAGI come from the germline V gene (reference sequence). The CDR3 contains 15 residues. V lost 4 bases to trimming and J lost 5 bases, with 18 bases between them. Here the CDR3 DNA reads TGTGCCAGCAGTTCCCCTAGCTCCGACCGGGACGAGCAGTACTTC. Translated: CASSSPSSDRDEQYF.

This clonotype was observed a handful of times. V is TRBV6-5 and J is TRBJ2-1; possible D gene TRBD2, 5 bases. The CDR3 loop spans 17 amino acids. V dropped 6 bases and J dropped 5 bases, with 23 bases sitting between them. CDR1 and CDR2 from the germline V gene are MNHEY and SVGAGI. CDR3 coding DNA: TGTGCCAGCAGCACCACGGAGGCCGTGACCCTGAACAATGAGCAGTTCTTC. Protein sequence: CASSTTEAVTLNNEQFF.

The CDR3 is CASSPGLAPTYEQYF. DNA for the CDR3: TGTGCCAGCAGCCCGGGACTAGCGCCGACCTACGAGCAGTACTTC. J is TRBJ2-7 and V is TRBV5-6; TRBD2 matches 10 bases. This CDR3 has 15 residues. The V gene's germline CDR1 is SGHDT and CDR2 YYEEEE. V lost 4 bases and J lost 2; bases outside the gene matches: 6.